This T cell receptor (beta chain) was recorded in a study of blood T cell repertoires in COVID-19. Study information: T cells, B-cell-depleted T cells, or PBMCs supplied cDNA or gDNA.

Measured with immunoSEQ multiplex PCR; TCRdb has only the in-frame clones, and not every one. The table includes more than 150,000 clones, 70% to 90% detected once. V shed 8 bases, J shed 8 bases, and the junction held 6 bases outside the gene matches. The CDR3 consists of 12 residues. Germline values: CDR1 MDHEN, CDR2 SYDVKM. Sequenced input: peripheral blood. This chain connects TRBV28 to TRBJ1-2; TRBD1 aligns across 9 bases. This receptor was obtained from a woman between 70 and 85 years old with acute or convalescent COVID-19. In DNA form, the CDR3 reads TGTGCCAGCCGGACAGGGGTGGACGGCTACACCTTC. Translation gives CASRTGVDGYTF.